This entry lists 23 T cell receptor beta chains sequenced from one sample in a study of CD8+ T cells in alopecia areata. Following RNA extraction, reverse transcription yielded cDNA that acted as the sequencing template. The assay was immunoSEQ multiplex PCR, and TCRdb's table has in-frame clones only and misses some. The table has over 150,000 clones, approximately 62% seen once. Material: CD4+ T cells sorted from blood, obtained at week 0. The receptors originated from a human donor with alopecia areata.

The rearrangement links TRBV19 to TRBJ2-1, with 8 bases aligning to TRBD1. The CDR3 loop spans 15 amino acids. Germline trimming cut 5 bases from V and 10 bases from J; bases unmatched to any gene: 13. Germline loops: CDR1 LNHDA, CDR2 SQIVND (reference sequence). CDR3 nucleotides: TGTGCCAGTAGTGTCACCGGACAGGGAGTTGGAGAGCAGTTCTTC. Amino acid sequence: CASSVTGQGVGEQFF.

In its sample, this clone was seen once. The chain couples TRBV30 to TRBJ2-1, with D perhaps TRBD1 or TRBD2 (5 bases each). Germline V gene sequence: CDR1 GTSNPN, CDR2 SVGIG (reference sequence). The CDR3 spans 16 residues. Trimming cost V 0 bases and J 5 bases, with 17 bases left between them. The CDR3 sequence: CAWSVIRASRDNEQFF. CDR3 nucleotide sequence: TGTGCCTGGAGTGTAATCAGGGCTAGCAGAGACAATGAGCAGTTCTTC.

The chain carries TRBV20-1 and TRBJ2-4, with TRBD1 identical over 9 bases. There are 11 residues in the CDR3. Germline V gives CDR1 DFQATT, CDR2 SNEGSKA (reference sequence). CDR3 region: CSPGQGNIQYF. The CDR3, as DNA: TGCAGCCCGGGACAGGGCAACATTCAGTACTTC.

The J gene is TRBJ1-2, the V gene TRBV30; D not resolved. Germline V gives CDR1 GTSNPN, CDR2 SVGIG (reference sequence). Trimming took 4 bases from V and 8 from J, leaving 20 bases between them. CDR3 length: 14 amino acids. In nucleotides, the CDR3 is TGTGCCTGGATGTCCGGGGTCCAAGGAGACGGCTACACCTTC. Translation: CAWMSGVQGDGYTF.

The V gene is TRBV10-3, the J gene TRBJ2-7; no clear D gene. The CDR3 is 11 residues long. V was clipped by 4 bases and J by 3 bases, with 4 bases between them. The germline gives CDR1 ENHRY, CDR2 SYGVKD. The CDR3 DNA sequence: TGTGCCATCAGTGCAGACTACGAGCAGTACTTC. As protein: CAISADYEQYF.

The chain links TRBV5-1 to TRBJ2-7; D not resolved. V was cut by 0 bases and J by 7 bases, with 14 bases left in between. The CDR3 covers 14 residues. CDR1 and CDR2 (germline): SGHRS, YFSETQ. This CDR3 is CASSLGGQSIEQYF. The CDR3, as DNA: TGCGCCAGCAGCTTGGGTGGGCAGAGTATAGAGCAGTACTTC.

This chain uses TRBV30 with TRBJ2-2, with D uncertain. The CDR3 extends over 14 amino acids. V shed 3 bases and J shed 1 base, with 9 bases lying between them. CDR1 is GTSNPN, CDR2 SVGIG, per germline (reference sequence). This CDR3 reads CAWSPSGNTGELFF. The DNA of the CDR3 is TGTGCCTGGAGCCCCTCGGGGAACACCGGGGAGCTGTTTTTT. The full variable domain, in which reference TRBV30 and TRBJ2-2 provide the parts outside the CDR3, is SQTIHQWPATLVQPVGSPLSLECTVEGTSNPNLYWYRQAAGRGLQLLFYSVGIGQISSEVPQNLSASRPQDRQFILSSKKLLLSDSGFYLCAWSPSGNTGELFFGEGSRLTVL.

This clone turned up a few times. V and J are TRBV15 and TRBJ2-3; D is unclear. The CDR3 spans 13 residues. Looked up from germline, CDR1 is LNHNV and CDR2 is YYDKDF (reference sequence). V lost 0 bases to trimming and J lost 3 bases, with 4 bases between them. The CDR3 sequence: CATSRDPTDTQYF. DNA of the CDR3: TGTGCCACCAGCAGAGACCCGACAGATACGCAGTATTTT.

The CDR3 DNA sequence: TGCAGCGTTGCGCTGGAGACAGGTCTCACTCGAGGGTTCTTC. Its translation: CSVALETGLTRGFF. J is TRBJ2-1 and V is TRBV29-1; TRBD1 might be the D (6 bases). The V end lost 4 bases, the J end lost 15 bases, and 25 bases lay between the germline ends. The CDR3 spans 14 residues. The V gene's germline CDR1 is SQVTM and CDR2 ANQGSEA.

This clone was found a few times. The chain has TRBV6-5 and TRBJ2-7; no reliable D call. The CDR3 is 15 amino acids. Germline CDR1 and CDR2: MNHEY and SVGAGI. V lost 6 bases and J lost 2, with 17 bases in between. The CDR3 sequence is CASSRLRARTYEQYF. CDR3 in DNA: TGTGCCAGCAGCCGCCTAAGGGCACGGACCTACGAGCAGTACTTC.

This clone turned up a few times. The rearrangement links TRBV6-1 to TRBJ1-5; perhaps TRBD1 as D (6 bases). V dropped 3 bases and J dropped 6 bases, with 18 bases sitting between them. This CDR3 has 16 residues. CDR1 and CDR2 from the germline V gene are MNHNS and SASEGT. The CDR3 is CASSEGHQHIGQPQHF. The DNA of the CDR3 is TGTGCCAGCAGTGAGGGACATCAGCATATCGGTCAGCCCCAGCATTTT.

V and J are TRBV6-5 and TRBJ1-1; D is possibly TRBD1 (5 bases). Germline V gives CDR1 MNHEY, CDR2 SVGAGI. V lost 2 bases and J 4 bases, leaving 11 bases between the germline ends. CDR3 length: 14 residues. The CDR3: CASSYGAGGTEAFF. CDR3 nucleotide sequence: TGTGCCAGCAGTTACGGGGCAGGAGGCACTGAAGCTTTCTTT.

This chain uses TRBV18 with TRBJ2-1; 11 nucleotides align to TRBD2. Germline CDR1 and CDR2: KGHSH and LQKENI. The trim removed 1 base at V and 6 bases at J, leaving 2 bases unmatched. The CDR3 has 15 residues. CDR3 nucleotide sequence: TGTGCCAGCTCACCACTCGGGACTAGCGGCAATGAGCAGTTCTTC. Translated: CASSPLGTSGNEQFF. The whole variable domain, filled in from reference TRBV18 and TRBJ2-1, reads NAGVMQNPRHLVRRRGQEARLRCSPMKGHSHVYWYRQLPEEGLKFMVYLQKENIIDESGMPKERFSAEFPKEGPSILRIQQVVRGDSAAYFCASSPLGTSGNEQFFGPGTRLTVL.

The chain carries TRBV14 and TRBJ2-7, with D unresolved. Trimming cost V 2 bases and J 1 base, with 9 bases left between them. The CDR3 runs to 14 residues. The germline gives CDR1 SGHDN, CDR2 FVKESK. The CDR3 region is CASSQHMVSYEQYF. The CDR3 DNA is TGTGCCAGCAGCCAACATATGGTATCCTACGAGCAGTACTTC.

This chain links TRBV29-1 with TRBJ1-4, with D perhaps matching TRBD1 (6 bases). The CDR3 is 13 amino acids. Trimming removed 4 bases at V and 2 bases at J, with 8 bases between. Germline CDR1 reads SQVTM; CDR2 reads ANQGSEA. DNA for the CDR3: TGCAGCGTTGCAGGGGCGACTAATGAAAAACTGTTTTTT. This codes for CSVAGATNEKLFF.

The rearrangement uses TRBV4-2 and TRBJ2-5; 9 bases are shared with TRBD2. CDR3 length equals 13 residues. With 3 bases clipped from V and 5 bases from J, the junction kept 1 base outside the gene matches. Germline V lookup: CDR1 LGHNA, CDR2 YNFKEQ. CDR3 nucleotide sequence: TGTGCCAGCAGCCATACTAGCGGGGAGACCCAGTACTTC. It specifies CASSHTSGETQYF.

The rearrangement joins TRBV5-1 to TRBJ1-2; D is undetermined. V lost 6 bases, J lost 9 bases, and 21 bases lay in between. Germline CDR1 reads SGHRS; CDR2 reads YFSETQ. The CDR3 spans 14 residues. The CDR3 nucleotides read TGCGCCAGCACCCCCCTGGGAGGGATAGATCGCTACACCTTC. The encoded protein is CASTPLGGIDRYTF.

CDR3 coding DNA: TGTGCCAGCAGCTTGCGGCCGAAAAATGAAAAACTGTTTTTT. This gives the protein CASSLRPKNEKLFF. The chain has TRBV5-8 and TRBJ1-4; no clear D gene. This CDR3 is 14 amino acids long. The V end was cut by 1 base, the J end by 5 bases, with 9 bases between. CDR1 and CDR2 from the germline V gene are SGHTS and YDEGEE.

The CDR3 DNA sequence: TGTGCCAGCACCGGACAGGGGGCATGGGAGACCCAGTACTTC. Residues: CASTGQGAWETQYF. The rearrangement links TRBV2 to TRBJ2-5, with 11 bases fitting TRBD1. Germline CDR1 and CDR2: SNHLY and FYNNEI. The V segment lost 7 bases and the J segment 5 bases; nucleotides outside the gene matches: 6. CDR3 length: 14 residues. The full variable domain, completed using reference TRBV2 and TRBJ2-5, is EPEVTQTPSHQVTQMGQEVILRCVPISNHLYFYWYRQILGQKVEFLVSFYNNEISEKSEIFDDQFSVERPDGSNFTLKIRSTKLEDSAMYFCASTGQGAWETQYFGPGTRLLVL.

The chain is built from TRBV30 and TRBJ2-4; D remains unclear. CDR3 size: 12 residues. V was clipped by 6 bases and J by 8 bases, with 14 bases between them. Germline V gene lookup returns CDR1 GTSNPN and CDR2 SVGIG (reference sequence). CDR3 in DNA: TGTGCCTGCTGGACCCCGCCCGACATTCAGTACTTC. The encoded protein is CACWTPPDIQYF.

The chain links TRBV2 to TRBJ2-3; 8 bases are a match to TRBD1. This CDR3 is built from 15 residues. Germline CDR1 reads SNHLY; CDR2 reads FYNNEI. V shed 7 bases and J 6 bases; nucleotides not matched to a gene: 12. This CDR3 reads CASTLRTGPPDTQYF. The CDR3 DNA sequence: TGTGCCAGCACCCTCCGGACAGGGCCGCCGGATACGCAGTATTTT. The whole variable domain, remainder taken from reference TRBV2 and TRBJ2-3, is EPEVTQTPSHQVTQMGQEVILRCVPISNHLYFYWYRQILGQKVEFLVSFYNNEISEKSEIFDDQFSVERPDGSNFTLKIRSTKLEDSAMYFCASTLRTGPPDTQYFGPGTRLTVL.

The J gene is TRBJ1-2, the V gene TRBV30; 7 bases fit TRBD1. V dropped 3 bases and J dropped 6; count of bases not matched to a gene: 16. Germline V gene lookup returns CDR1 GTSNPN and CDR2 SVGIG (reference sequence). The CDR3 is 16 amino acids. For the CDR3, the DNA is TGTGCCTGGAGGCAGGAGGACAGGAGGCCCTTCGATGGCTACACCTTC. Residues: CAWRQEDRRPFDGYTF.

Written as DNA, the CDR3 is TGCAGCGTTGTCAGGGGATCACTAGCCAAAAACATTCAGTACTTC. Amino acid sequence: CSVVRGSLAKNIQYF. The genes are TRBV29-1 and TRBJ2-4; TRBD1 might be the D (6 bases). The germline gives CDR1 SQVTM, CDR2 ANQGSEA. The CDR3 length is 15 residues. V dropped 4 bases and J dropped 0 bases, with 13 bases sitting between them.